This T cell receptor (beta chain) is from a study of blood T cell repertoires in COVID-19. V lost 4 bases to trimming and J lost 4 bases; unmatched junction nucleotides: 6. The CDR3 extends over 15 amino acids. CDR1 is SGHVS and CDR2 is FQNEAQ in the germline V gene. Per the authors' pipeline: Using reference gene primer amplification, nucleated cell counts were estimated. Sequencing was performed with immunoSEQ multiplex PCR; in TCRdb, only in-frame clones are kept and a portion is missing. The DNA was the basis for D and trimming; V, J and clone size are from that table. The table has tens of thousands of clones, approximately 88% seen once; the top ten hold over 25%.

This TCR came from a woman aged 70-85 years with active COVID-19. The chain links TRBV7-8 to TRBJ1-3, with 8 positions matching TRBD1. What was sequenced was peripheral blood. CDR3 in DNA: TGTGCCAGCAGCTACCGACAGGGGATAGGAAACACCATATATTTT. Amino acids: CASSYRQGIGNTIYF. The whole variable domain, filled in from reference TRBV7-8 and TRBJ1-3, reads GAGVSQSPRYKVAKRGQDVALRCDPISGHVSLFWYQQALGQGPEFLTYFQNEAQLDKSGLPSDRFFAERPEGSVSTLKIQRTQQEDSAVYLCASSYRQGIGNTIYFGEGSWLTVV.